What follows are 32 T cell receptor beta chains derived from one specimen sequenced in a study of T-cell memory formation after mild COVID-19. TCRdb independently ran MiXCR on the 5' RACE reads; one entry per CDR3 protein. Of some 320,000 distinct CDR3 sequences detected, roughly an eighth appear once; the ten largest clones hold 21%. Material for sequencing was PBMCs or a T cell subset sorted from them (not recorded which). The source of these receptors is a young man who had mild COVID-19 (a few samples of this study predate the infection). Cell type and time point are not known.

This clonotype was seen a handful of times. J is TRBJ2-3 and V is TRBV18, with D possibly TRBD2 on 5 matching bases. Trimming removed 2 bases at V and 5 bases at J, with 14 bases between. CDR1 is KGHSH, CDR2 LQKENI, per germline. The CDR3 runs to 15 residues. The CDR3 is CASSPRGIWQDTQYF. The DNA for the CDR3 is TGTGCCAGCTCACCAAGAGGGATTTGGCAAGATACGCAGTATTTT.

This clonotype has only a few counts. The rearrangement uses TRBV6-5 and TRBJ1-1, with a weak D call TRBD1 (6 bases). V was trimmed by 5 bases and J by 7 bases, leaving 20 bases between them. This CDR3 has 15 residues. In germline, CDR1 is MNHEY, CDR2 SVGAGI. The CDR3 nucleotides are TGTGCCAGCAGTCCCTCTTGGGGGGCTCAGCTTGAAGCTTTCTTT. Its protein product is CASSPSWGAQLEAFF.

V is TRBV6-1 and J is TRBJ2-7; D remains ambiguous. This CDR3 comprises 13 residues. CDR1 and CDR2 (germline): MNHNS, SASEGT. Trimming cost V 0 bases and J 7 bases, with 10 bases left between them. The DNA of the CDR3 is TGTGCCAGCAGTGAAGCGAGTCCCCCGGAGCAGTACGTC. Protein sequence: CASSEASPPEQYV.

This clonotype has a handful of counts. The genes are TRBV11-2 and TRBJ2-5; D perhaps matches TRBD1 (5 bases). Germline V gives CDR1 SGHAT, CDR2 FQNNGV. The CDR3 extends over 16 amino acids. V was clipped by 5 bases and J by 2 bases, with 18 bases between them. The CDR3 loop reads CASSPSAGRLQETQYF. CDR3 coding DNA: TGTGCCAGCAGCCCCTCGGCAGGGCGCTTACAAGAGACCCAGTACTTC.

This rearrangement joins TRBV27 to TRBJ1-2; no clear D. V was shortened by 2 bases and J by 6 bases, with 10 bases between the two germline ends. CDR1 is MNHEY and CDR2 is SMNVEV in the germline V gene (reference sequence). There are 13 residues in the CDR3. The CDR3 sequence: CASSLTRSHGYTF. CDR3 in DNA: TGTGCCAGCAGTTTAACCAGGAGCCATGGCTACACCTTC.

V and J are TRBV7-2 and TRBJ2-1, with 7 bases that match TRBD1. The CDR3 spans 16 residues. With 2 bases clipped from V and 8 bases from J, the junction kept 12 bases outside the gene matches. Germline V gene lookup returns CDR1 SGHTA and CDR2 FQGNSA. The CDR3 nucleotides are TGTGCCAGCAGCTTACAAATAGACAGGGCAGTCCATGAGCAGTTCTTC. Protein product: CASSLQIDRAVHEQFF.

The chain links TRBV6-6 to TRBJ1-5; D is perhaps TRBD1 (6 bases). V was shortened by 2 bases and J by 4 bases, with 15 bases between the two germline ends. CDR1 MNHNY and CDR2 SVGAGI come from the germline V gene (reference sequence). The CDR3 has 16 amino acids. CDR3 coding DNA: TGTGCCAGCAGTTACGGCGTTAGGACAGTAAATCAGCCCCAGCATTTT. Protein sequence: CASSYGVRTVNQPQHF.

This clonotype was counted only a few times. The CDR3, as DNA: TGTGCCTGGAGTGTCGGATTGGGCCGTTTAGGGGAAGAGACCCAGTACTTC. Protein: CAWSVGLGRLGEETQYF. V and J are TRBV30 and TRBJ2-5; perhaps TRBD1 as D (5 bases). Germline-derived CDR1 and CDR2 are GTSNPN and SVGIG (reference sequence). The CDR3 length is 17 residues. The germline V and J ends were trimmed by 0 bases and 3 bases, with 20 bases remaining between them.

In this sample, this clonotype turned up many times. The J gene is TRBJ2-5, the V gene TRBV7-8; D possibly uses TRBD1 or TRBD2 (6 bases each). The germline CDR1 and CDR2 sequences are SGHVS and FQNEAQ. V was shortened by 5 bases and J by 3 bases, with 16 bases between the two germline ends. The CDR3 totals 15 residues. CDR3 in amino acids: CASSPLRGVEETQYF. For the CDR3, the DNA is TGTGCCAGCAGCCCGTTGAGGGGGGTGGAAGAGACCCAGTACTTC. Complete variable domain (other parts from reference TRBV7-8 and TRBJ2-5): GAGVSQSPRYKVAKRGQDVALRCDPISGHVSLFWYQQALGQGPEFLTYFQNEAQLDKSGLPSDRFFAERPEGSVSTLKIQRTQQEDSAVYLCASSPLRGVEETQYFGPGTRLLVL.

This rearrangement joins TRBV6-1 to TRBJ2-7; the D is unclear. Germline CDR1 is MNHNS and CDR2 is SASEGT. This CDR3 region has 11 residues. V lost 10 bases and J 0 bases, leaving 7 bases between the germline ends. Written as DNA, the CDR3 is TGTGCCACAACTTCCTCCTACGAGCAGTACGTC. Amino acids: CATTSSYEQYV.

The V gene is TRBV5-1, the J gene TRBJ2-7; D is perhaps TRBD2 (6 bases). V was pared by 5 bases and J by 0 bases, with 9 bases between. This CDR3 has 13 amino acids. Per the germline V gene, CDR1 is SGHRS and CDR2 is YFSETQ. As DNA, the CDR3 is TGCGCCAGCAGACTGACTAGCTCCTACGAGCAGTACTTC. Its translation: CASRLTSSYEQYF.

This clonotype was counted a few times. J is TRBJ1-1 and V is TRBV29-1; TRBD1 matches at 7 bases. CDR1 is SQVTM, CDR2 ANQGSEA, per germline. This CDR3 region has 13 residues. V shed 5 bases and J 0 bases; nucleotides not matched to a gene: 3. CDR3 region: CSVSGTVNTEAFF. The CDR3, as DNA: TGCAGCGTTTCCGGGACAGTGAACACTGAAGCTTTCTTT.

This chain connects TRBV6-6 to TRBJ2-7, with unresolved D. CDR3 length: 12 residues. Germline-derived CDR1 and CDR2 are MNHNY and SVGAGI (reference sequence). Trimming shortened V by 2 bases and J by 6 bases, and 8 bases separated the two germline ends. The CDR3 sequence: CASSYIGGEQYV. CDR3 nucleotide sequence: TGTGCCAGCAGTTACATCGGTGGCGAGCAGTACGTC.

The CDR3: CASSSDGVNQPQHF. CDR3 sequence (DNA): TGTGCCAGCAGTAGTGACGGAGTCAATCAGCCCCAGCATTTT. The rearrangement uses TRBV6-5 and TRBJ1-5, with D hard to call. V was pared by 5 bases and J by 3 bases, with 11 bases between. Germline CDR1 and CDR2: MNHEY and SVGAGI. The CDR3 is 14 amino acids.

This clonotype was counted many times. The gene calls are TRBV12-3 or TRBV12-4 and TRBJ2-1; D may be TRBD2 (6 bases). The CDR3 has 16 residues. Trimming took 5 bases from V and 5 from J, leaving 19 bases between them. The CDR3 here is CASSAPRRGRNNEQFF. The CDR3 nucleotides read TGTGCCAGCAGTGCCCCCCGGAGGGGCCGGAACAATGAGCAGTTCTTC.

This clonotype has more than one count but fewer than ten. The V call is TRBV6-5, the J call TRBJ2-1; 12 bases line up with TRBD2. The CDR3 totals 15 residues. CDR1 and CDR2 from the germline V gene are MNHEY and SVGAGI. Trimming removed 4 bases from V and 6 bases from J; junction bases left unmatched: 4. The CDR3 here is CASSSSGGATNEQFF. The CDR3 coding sequence is TGTGCCAGCAGTTCTAGCGGGGGGGCCACCAATGAGCAGTTCTTC.

This clonotype showed up just a few times. The V call is TRBV6-1, the J call TRBJ2-7; no clear D gene. V was clipped by 3 bases and J by 5 bases, with 2 bases between them. From germline, CDR1 is MNHNS and CDR2 SASEGT. The CDR3 contains 10 residues. This CDR3 is CASSENEQYF. In DNA form, the CDR3 reads TGTGCCAGCAGTGAGAACGAGCAGTACTTC.

This clonotype was observed a handful of times. The V and J genes are TRBV18 and TRBJ1-6; no reliable D call. Trimming pared 4 bases from V and 6 bases from J, leaving 16 bases between. The V gene's germline CDR1 is KGHSH and CDR2 LQKENI. The CDR3 extends over 16 amino acids. The CDR3 coding sequence is TGTGCCAGCTCACTTCGAGACCTTACAGCTAATTCACCCCTCCACTTT. Protein sequence: CASSLRDLTANSPLHF.

This chain joins TRBV28 and TRBJ2-5, with D perhaps matching TRBD2 (6 bases). The CDR3 extends over 13 amino acids. The germline V and J ends were trimmed by 6 bases and 1 base, with 9 bases remaining between them. In germline, CDR1 is MDHEN, CDR2 SYDVKM. The CDR3 reads CASRWGVQETQYF. CDR3 nucleotides: TGTGCCAGCAGATGGGGGGTCCAAGAGACCCAGTACTTC.

The gene calls are TRBV7-2 and TRBJ2-2, with 11 bases identical to TRBD1. This CDR3 contains 14 residues. Germline CDR1 reads SGHTA; CDR2 reads FQGNSA. Trimming took 4 bases from V and 7 from J; bases not matched to a gene: 2. This chain's CDR3 is CASSWDRGIGELFF. As DNA, the CDR3 is TGTGCCAGCAGCTGGGACAGGGGGATCGGGGAGCTGTTTTTT.

The chain links TRBV7-9 to TRBJ2-1, with a weak D call TRBD2 (6 bases). CDR3 size: 12 residues. Trimming removed 0 bases at V and 11 bases at J, with 8 bases between. From germline, CDR1 is SEHNR and CDR2 FQNEAQ (reference sequence). CDR3 DNA: TGTGCCAGCAGCTTAGCCAGGACTAAGCAGTTCTTC. Its protein is CASSLARTKQFF.

This clonotype was found many times. The chain links TRBV18 to TRBJ2-5; 10 bases are a match to TRBD1. Germline CDR1 reads KGHSH; CDR2 reads LQKENI. V was clipped by 3 bases and J by 5 bases; unmatched bases: 9. The CDR3 contains 16 residues. CDR3 nucleotide sequence: TGTGCCAGCTCACCCGCCGGGACAGGGGTTCGGGAGACCCAGTACTTC. Amino acids: CASSPAGTGVRETQYF.

This clonotype was observed a few times. The chain carries TRBV6-2 or TRBV6-3 and TRBJ2-5; D unclear. This CDR3 region has 13 residues. Germline CDR1 is MNHEY and CDR2 is SVGEGT. With 5 bases removed from V and 4 bases from J, the gap between germline ends came to 11 bases. The CDR3 bases are TGTGCCAGCAGTCGACACCCAAGAGAGACCCAGTACTTC. It translates to CASSRHPRETQYF.

In its sample, this clonotype was seen a few times. V and J are TRBV9 and TRBJ2-3; maybe TRBD1 (5 bases). Deletions cut 4 bases from V and 6 bases from J, with 15 bases between. This CDR3 region has 14 residues. Germline lookup yields CDR1 SGDLS and CDR2 YYNGEE. The CDR3 region is CASSFQTAMDTQYF. As DNA, the CDR3 is TGTGCCAGCAGCTTCCAGACAGCCATGGATACGCAGTATTTT.

The rearrangement uses TRBV7-9 and TRBJ2-7; 9 bases are a match to TRBD1. This CDR3 is built from 14 residues. CDR1 and CDR2 (germline): SEHNR, FQNEAQ (reference sequence). V lost 5 bases, J lost 3 bases, and 5 bases stayed unmatched. The CDR3 sequence: CASSPTDRGYEQYF. CDR3 nucleotide sequence: TGTGCCAGCAGCCCGACGGACAGGGGCTACGAGCAGTACTTC.

This clonotype was counted only a few times. The genes are TRBV6-2 or TRBV6-3 and TRBJ2-7, with 9 nucleotides matching TRBD1. The CDR3 extends over 12 amino acids. J lost 3 bases, V lost 7 bases, and 1 base had no gene match. Germline CDR1 and CDR2: MNHEY and SVGEGT. CDR3 amino acids: CASTTGGYEQYF. CDR3 nucleotide sequence: TGTGCCAGCACGACAGGGGGCTACGAGCAGTACTTC.

The sample holds a few counts of this clonotype. DNA of the CDR3: TGTGCCAGCAGTCCCCCGGGACTAGGTGATACGCAGTATTTT. Its protein is CASSPPGLGDTQYF. This chain uses TRBV6-5 with TRBJ2-3; 8 nucleotides agree with TRBD2. Germline assignment: CDR1 MNHEY and CDR2 SVGAGI. V lost 5 bases, J lost 6 bases, and 7 bases stayed unmatched. The CDR3 is made up of 14 amino acids.

The chain combines TRBV12-3 or TRBV12-4 with TRBJ1-4, with D tentatively TRBD1 (5 bases). This CDR3 is built from 13 residues. The ends were cut back, 3 bases at V and 8 bases at J, with 10 bases in the middle. CDR3 amino acids: CASSFGGYEKLFF. CDR3 in DNA: TGTGCCAGCAGTTTCGGGGGTTACGAAAAACTGTTTTTT.

This clonotype was recorded at least ten times. The chain carries TRBV12-3 or TRBV12-4 and TRBJ2-7; perhaps TRBD1 as D (6 bases). With 2 bases removed from V and 0 bases from J, the gap between germline ends came to 11 bases. The CDR3 covers 15 residues. CDR3 in amino acids: CASSLMAGDSYEQYF. Here the CDR3 DNA reads TGTGCCAGCAGTTTAATGGCAGGGGACTCCTACGAGCAGTACTTC.

This chain joins TRBV3-1 and TRBJ2-1, with D perhaps matching TRBD2 (6 bases). CDR3 length equals 14 residues. Germline assignment: CDR1 LGHDT and CDR2 YNNKEL (reference sequence). The ends were cut back, 3 bases at V and 10 bases at J, with 16 bases in the middle. The CDR3 bases are TGTGCCAGCAGCCACTGGAGGGACCGAATAGAGCAGTTCTTC. Translating it yields CASSHWRDRIEQFF.

This clonotype was found a few times. The V gene is TRBV12-3 or TRBV12-4, the J gene TRBJ2-1, with TRBD2 matching 12 bases. The CDR3 totals 16 residues. J was trimmed by 4 bases and V by 6 bases; bases with no gene match: 7. This CDR3 is CASRRLAGARYNEQFF. The CDR3 DNA follows: TGTGCCAGCAGGCGACTAGCGGGGGCCCGTTACAATGAGCAGTTCTTC.

The chain is built from TRBV29-1 and TRBJ2-6, with TRBD1 as a possible D gene (6 bases). V lost 7 bases and J lost 0, with 10 bases in between. The CDR3 extends over 14 amino acids. Germline CDR1 is SQVTM and CDR2 is ANQGSEA. CDR3 DNA: TGCAGCGCAGGGGAGACCTCTGGGGCCAACGTCCTGACTTTC. It is translated as CSAGETSGANVLTF.